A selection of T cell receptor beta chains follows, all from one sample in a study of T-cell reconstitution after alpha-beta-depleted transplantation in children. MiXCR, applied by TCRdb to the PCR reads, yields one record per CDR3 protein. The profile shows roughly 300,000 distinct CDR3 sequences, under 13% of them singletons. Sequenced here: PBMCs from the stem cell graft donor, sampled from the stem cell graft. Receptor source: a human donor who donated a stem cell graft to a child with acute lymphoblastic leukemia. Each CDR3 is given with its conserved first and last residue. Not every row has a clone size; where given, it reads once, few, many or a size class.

cdr3_aa: CASSQAGTGRQPQHF; j_call: TRBJ1-5; cdr3_length: 15; clone_size: many; v_call: TRBV4-2
cdr3_aa: CASSFTRIGEQYF; j_call: TRBJ2-7; cdr3_length: 13; clone_size: few; v_call: TRBV12-3/TRBV12-4
cdr3_aa: CASRRTGLNEKLFF; j_call: TRBJ1-4; cdr3_length: 14; clone_size: few; v_call: TRBV6-1
cdr3_aa: CASSQGTGTGTYEQYF; j_call: TRBJ2-7; cdr3_length: 16; clone_size: .; v_call: TRBV4-3
cdr3_aa: CASSLALTREGYEQYF; j_call: TRBJ2-7; cdr3_length: 16; clone_size: many; v_call: TRBV7-8
cdr3_aa: CSAGTPLGGELFF; j_call: TRBJ2-2; cdr3_length: 13; clone_size: many; v_call: TRBV20-1
cdr3_aa: CASSKDLAGMQFF; j_call: TRBJ2-1; cdr3_length: 13; clone_size: .; v_call: TRBV14
cdr3_aa: CASSFSRGSRADTQYF; j_call: TRBJ2-3; cdr3_length: 16; clone_size: many; v_call: TRBV11-2
cdr3_aa: CASSRYNEQFF; j_call: TRBJ2-1; cdr3_length: 11; clone_size: many; v_call: TRBV3-2
cdr3_aa: CASKSAQATYEQYF; j_call: TRBJ2-7; cdr3_length: 14; clone_size: few; v_call: TRBV28
cdr3_aa: CASSILSGGLYNEQFF; j_call: TRBJ2-1; cdr3_length: 16; clone_size: few; v_call: TRBV19
cdr3_aa: CATSRAAGGIDTQYF; j_call: TRBJ2-3; cdr3_length: 15; clone_size: few; v_call: TRBV15
cdr3_aa: CASSLATSGNTGELFF; j_call: TRBJ2-2; cdr3_length: 16; clone_size: .; v_call: TRBV5-1
cdr3_aa: CASSLVGREGHEQFF; j_call: TRBJ2-1; cdr3_length: 15; clone_size: few; v_call: TRBV7-6
cdr3_aa: CASSERGLIYEQYF; j_call: TRBJ2-7; cdr3_length: 14; clone_size: many; v_call: TRBV6-1
cdr3_aa: CASSQVGRGNEQFF; j_call: TRBJ2-1; cdr3_length: 14; clone_size: few; v_call: TRBV4-1
cdr3_aa: CAISESGQGNGYTF; j_call: TRBJ1-2; cdr3_length: 14; clone_size: many; v_call: TRBV10-3
cdr3_aa: CATSGKGWGHTDTQYF; j_call: TRBJ2-3; cdr3_length: 16; clone_size: .; v_call: TRBV15
cdr3_aa: CASSTGTGVINEQFF; j_call: TRBJ2-1; cdr3_length: 15; clone_size: few; v_call: TRBV2
cdr3_aa: CASTTGGRYEQFF; j_call: TRBJ2-1; cdr3_length: 13; clone_size: .; v_call: TRBV6-2/TRBV6-3
cdr3_aa: CASSSQASISSYEQYF; j_call: TRBJ2-7; cdr3_length: 16; clone_size: few; v_call: TRBV7-8
cdr3_aa: CASSPLGGAGTQYF; j_call: TRBJ2-5; cdr3_length: 14; clone_size: many; v_call: TRBV14
cdr3_aa: CSVLAETYEQYF; j_call: TRBJ2-7; cdr3_length: 12; clone_size: .; v_call: TRBV29-1
cdr3_aa: CASSYSSLAGGNTGELFF; j_call: TRBJ2-2; cdr3_length: 18; clone_size: .; v_call: TRBV6-5
cdr3_aa: CASRSTGSSYNEQFF; j_call: TRBJ2-1; cdr3_length: 15; clone_size: .; v_call: TRBV2
cdr3_aa: CASSEQREIYEQYF; j_call: TRBJ2-7; cdr3_length: 14; clone_size: many; v_call: TRBV2
cdr3_aa: CASSTGTPSTDTQYF; j_call: TRBJ2-3; cdr3_length: 15; clone_size: .; v_call: TRBV12-3/TRBV12-4
cdr3_aa: CASRATGRSTGELFF; j_call: TRBJ2-2; cdr3_length: 15; clone_size: .; v_call: TRBV11-2
cdr3_aa: CSVEYWETQYF; j_call: TRBJ2-5; cdr3_length: 11; clone_size: .; v_call: TRBV29-1
cdr3_aa: CASRPRGSYNEQFF; j_call: TRBJ2-1; cdr3_length: 14; clone_size: .; v_call: TRBV28
cdr3_aa: CSAQRLGLAGNTGELFF; j_call: TRBJ2-2; cdr3_length: 17; clone_size: few; v_call: TRBV20-1
cdr3_aa: CASSLWGSGTEAFF; j_call: TRBJ1-1; cdr3_length: 14; clone_size: many; v_call: TRBV5-1
cdr3_aa: CASSQDSPDTGELFF; j_call: TRBJ2-2; cdr3_length: 15; clone_size: few; v_call: TRBV4-3
cdr3_aa: CASSTRDGQRPQHF; j_call: TRBJ1-5; cdr3_length: 14; clone_size: .; v_call: TRBV19
cdr3_aa: CSVEQTQGGTQYF; j_call: TRBJ2-5; cdr3_length: 13; clone_size: few; v_call: TRBV29-1
cdr3_aa: CASGTGNTIYF; j_call: TRBJ1-3; cdr3_length: 11; clone_size: .; v_call: TRBV4-3
cdr3_aa: CASSYSLGSGRPYEQYF; j_call: TRBJ2-7; cdr3_length: 17; clone_size: .; v_call: TRBV6-5
cdr3_aa: CASSFAASPSEQYF; j_call: TRBJ2-7; cdr3_length: 14; clone_size: few; v_call: TRBV7-2
cdr3_aa: CSVAQGPYEQYF; j_call: TRBJ2-7; cdr3_length: 12; clone_size: many; v_call: TRBV29-1
cdr3_aa: CASSSDGTPHNEQFF; j_call: TRBJ2-1; cdr3_length: 15; clone_size: few; v_call: TRBV2
cdr3_aa: CASSLQGGLPYEQYF; j_call: TRBJ2-7; cdr3_length: 15; clone_size: few; v_call: TRBV7-2
cdr3_aa: CASSYAGTSGRQSRETQYF; j_call: TRBJ2-5; cdr3_length: 19; clone_size: .; v_call: TRBV6-5
cdr3_aa: CASSLQQGTEAFF; j_call: TRBJ1-1; cdr3_length: 13; clone_size: .; v_call: TRBV5-1
cdr3_aa: CASRPGRRGSEQYF; j_call: TRBJ2-7; cdr3_length: 14; clone_size: .; v_call: TRBV28
cdr3_aa: CASSTTRLADYNEQFF; j_call: TRBJ2-1; cdr3_length: 16; clone_size: few; v_call: TRBV7-8
cdr3_aa: CASSLRIGGTSGSKGVSYEQYF; j_call: TRBJ2-7; cdr3_length: 22; clone_size: few; v_call: TRBV7-3
cdr3_aa: CASSSSGKGQYF; j_call: TRBJ2-3; cdr3_length: 12; clone_size: .; v_call: TRBV12-3/TRBV12-4
cdr3_aa: CSARGFTSGSKYNEQFF; j_call: TRBJ2-1; cdr3_length: 17; clone_size: .; v_call: TRBV20-1
cdr3_aa: CASGPSGQAQETQYF; j_call: TRBJ2-5; cdr3_length: 15; clone_size: many; v_call: TRBV5-1
cdr3_aa: CASSFRQGTNPGANVLTF; j_call: TRBJ2-6; cdr3_length: 18; clone_size: .; v_call: TRBV12-3/TRBV12-4
cdr3_aa: CASSQAGTGGETQYF; j_call: TRBJ2-5; cdr3_length: 15; clone_size: few; v_call: TRBV4-3
cdr3_aa: CSAVRDEDNEQFF; j_call: TRBJ2-1; cdr3_length: 13; clone_size: few; v_call: TRBV20-1
cdr3_aa: CASSSSGQGGTDTQYF; j_call: TRBJ2-3; cdr3_length: 16; clone_size: few; v_call: TRBV7-7
cdr3_aa: CASSPGLAGKDTQYF; j_call: TRBJ2-3; cdr3_length: 15; clone_size: few; v_call: TRBV18
cdr3_aa: CASSFGGPAEQYF; j_call: TRBJ2-7; cdr3_length: 13; clone_size: .; v_call: TRBV7-9
cdr3_aa: CASSFPAGRALGDTQYF; j_call: TRBJ2-3; cdr3_length: 17; clone_size: few; v_call: TRBV7-9
cdr3_aa: CASSYEEWGQDTQYF; j_call: TRBJ2-3; cdr3_length: 15; clone_size: few; v_call: TRBV6-2/TRBV6-3
cdr3_aa: CASSPQGYYEQYF; j_call: TRBJ2-7; cdr3_length: 13; clone_size: many; v_call: TRBV5-1
cdr3_aa: CASSLRTSGHSTDTQYF; j_call: TRBJ2-3; cdr3_length: 17; clone_size: .; v_call: TRBV4-3